One and the same sample provided the 16 T cell receptor beta chains below, sequenced in a study of T cell repertoires in cytomegalovirus infection. These receptors have no known antigen. TCRdb re-analysed the reads in MiXCR, keeping a single row per CDR3 protein. The sample includes tens of thousands of distinct CDR3 sequences, over 15% seen only once; the top ten take under 75%. The starting material was CD8+ T cells from cultured PBMCs, obtained from culture after CMV antigen stimulation. The receptors originated from a human donor in good health (CMV status not recorded). Some clones in this sample may be carry-over from other donors' samples.

This chain connects TRBV5-4 to TRBJ2-2, with D possibly matching TRBD1 (5 bases). Germline V gives CDR1 SGHNT, CDR2 YYREEE (reference sequence). V was pared by 1 base and J by 6 bases, with 10 bases between. This CDR3 contains 14 residues. The CDR3 DNA reads TGTGCCAGCAGCTTGAGACAGAGCGCCGGGGAGCTGTTTTTT. Encoded protein: CASSLRQSAGELFF.

The chain employs TRBV27 and TRBJ1-2; D gene ambiguous. V was clipped by 0 bases and J by 4 bases, with 9 bases between them. Germline CDR1 reads MNHEY; CDR2 reads SMNVEV (reference sequence). The CDR3 is 14 residues long. The CDR3 is CASSLSGTFYGYTF. The CDR3, as DNA: TGTGCCAGCAGTTTATCTGGCACGTTCTATGGCTACACCTTC.

This clonotype has ten or more counts. The chain's CDR3 is CASSTNNRDRDSYEQYF. The CDR3 DNA sequence: TGTGCCAGCAGCACGAACAATCGGGACAGGGACTCCTACGAGCAGTACTTC. The genes are TRBV7-9 and TRBJ2-7, with 9 nucleotides matching TRBD1. Looked up from germline, CDR1 is SEHNR and CDR2 is FQNEAQ (reference sequence). CDR3 length: 17 residues. The ends lost 5 bases at V and 0 bases at J; junction bases unmatched: 11.

V and J are TRBV6-1 and TRBJ2-5; D gene unclear. Germline V gene sequence: CDR1 MNHNS, CDR2 SASEGT. The CDR3 spans 15 residues. The ends were cut back, 1 base at V and 9 bases at J, with 18 bases in the middle. The DNA for the CDR3 is TGTGCCAGCAGTGAAGGGACGGAAATAGAGACTCCCCAGTACTTC. Its translation: CASSEGTEIETPQYF.

About this clonotype: Being one base from a much bigger clone, this may be a read error. The chain links TRBV7-9 to TRBJ2-1; D is undetermined. Trimming shortened V by 7 bases and J by 10 bases, and 8 bases separated the two germline ends. The germline V gene has CDR1 SEHNR and CDR2 FQNEAQ (reference sequence). This CDR3 comprises 10 residues. The CDR3 is CASTRNEQFF. CDR3 coding DNA: TGTGCCAGCACCCGGAACGAGCAGTTCTTC.

This clonotype was seen ten or more times. The chain has TRBV12-3 or TRBV12-4 and TRBJ2-1; 8 positions agree with TRBD1. With 6 bases clipped from V and 6 bases from J, the junction kept 10 bases outside the gene matches. The CDR3 runs to 15 residues. This CDR3 is CASRGRDRSLNEQFF. Written as DNA, the CDR3 is TGTGCCAGCAGAGGCCGGGACAGGAGCCTCAATGAGCAGTTCTTC.

This clonotype has at least ten counts. The chain couples TRBV4-1 to TRBJ2-1; the D gene could be TRBD1 or TRBD2 (5 bases each). CDR1 is MGHRA and CDR2 is YSYEKL in the germline V gene. V was trimmed by 0 bases and J by 4 bases, leaving 13 bases between them. The CDR3 length is 16 residues. In DNA form, the CDR3 reads TGCGCCAGCAGCCAAGATTGGCCGGGGCGGTACAATGAGCAGTTCTTC. Its protein is CASSQDWPGRYNEQFF.

The rearrangement links TRBV12-5 to TRBJ1-1; D gene uncertain. Germline-derived CDR1 and CDR2 are LGHNT and FRNRAP. The CDR3 is 13 amino acids. V was trimmed by 7 bases and J by 0 bases, leaving 9 bases between them. As DNA, the CDR3 is TGTGCTAGTGCCGGGGATATGAACACTGAAGCTTTCTTT. Amino acids: CASAGDMNTEAFF.

The chain has TRBV7-9 and TRBJ1-3; a weak D match, TRBD1 (5 bases). This CDR3 has 14 residues. CDR1 SEHNR and CDR2 FQNEAQ come from the germline V gene (reference sequence). V lost 4 bases and J lost 0, with 7 bases in between. The CDR3 is CASSSTASGNTIYF. As DNA, the CDR3 is TGTGCCAGCAGCTCGACAGCCTCTGGAAACACCATATATTTT.

This clonotype was counted between two and nine times. The rearrangement links TRBV6-1 to TRBJ2-1; the D is unclear. Germline V gives CDR1 MNHNS, CDR2 SASEGT. Deletions cut 3 bases from V and 4 bases from J, with 13 bases between. CDR3 length: 15 amino acids. The CDR3 nucleotides are TGTGCCAGCAGTGAGGGGAACCCTGCTTACAATGAGCAGTTCTTC. Encoded protein: CASSEGNPAYNEQFF.

This chain links TRBV6-2 or TRBV6-3 with TRBJ1-1; D is uncertain. This CDR3 spans 13 amino acids. The V end was cut by 5 bases, the J end by 3 bases, with 10 bases between. CDR1 and CDR2 (germline): MNHEY, SVGEGT. DNA for the CDR3: TGTGCCAGCAGTCCGAATAGGCACACTGAAGCTTTCTTT. As protein: CASSPNRHTEAFF.

This clonotype has just a few counts. The chain combines TRBV15 with TRBJ2-1; D remains unclear. Germline loops: CDR1 LNHNV, CDR2 YYDKDF (reference sequence). This CDR3 contains 15 residues. V lost 1 base and J lost 0, with 7 bases in between. The CDR3 loop is CATSRGASSYNEQFF. CDR3 nucleotide sequence: TGTGCCACCAGCAGAGGCGCGAGCTCCTACAATGAGCAGTTCTTC.

The chain uses TRBV6-6 and TRBJ2-3, with 11 bases fitting TRBD2. Per germline, CDR1 MNHNY and CDR2 SVGAGI (reference sequence). The CDR3 length is 14 residues. The CDR3 bases are TGTGTCATCGAAACGGGACTAGCGGCCGATACGCAGTATTTT. Encoded protein: CVIETGLAADTQYF.

CDR3 in amino acids: CAISDRDIDTEAFF. Written as DNA, the CDR3 is TGTGCCATCAGTGACCGGGACATCGACACTGAAGCTTTCTTT. V and J are TRBV10-3 and TRBJ1-1, with a possible D match to TRBD1 (6 bases). V was cut by 3 bases and J by 3 bases, with 11 bases left in between. CDR3 length: 14 residues. Germline CDR1 ENHRY, CDR2 SYGVKD.

Worth noting for this clonotype: One end of the junction fails to match germline, which may point to a read error. The chain links TRBV9 to TRBJ2-7; D not certain. The CDR3 extends over 12 amino acids. Germline V gives CDR1 SGDLS, CDR2 YYNGEE. CDR3 sequence: CASSPGSHEQYF. The CDR3 bases are TGTGCCAGCAGCCCGGGCTCCCACGAGCAGTACTTC.

The V and J genes are TRBV6-5 and TRBJ1-2; possible D gene TRBD1, 5 bases. The germline V gene encodes CDR1 MNHEY and CDR2 SVGAGI. Trimming took 2 bases from V and 3 from J, leaving 10 bases between them. The CDR3 length is 14 residues. DNA for the CDR3: TGTGCCAGCAGTTACGGCAGGGTTCACTATGGCTACACCTTC. This codes for CASSYGRVHYGYTF.